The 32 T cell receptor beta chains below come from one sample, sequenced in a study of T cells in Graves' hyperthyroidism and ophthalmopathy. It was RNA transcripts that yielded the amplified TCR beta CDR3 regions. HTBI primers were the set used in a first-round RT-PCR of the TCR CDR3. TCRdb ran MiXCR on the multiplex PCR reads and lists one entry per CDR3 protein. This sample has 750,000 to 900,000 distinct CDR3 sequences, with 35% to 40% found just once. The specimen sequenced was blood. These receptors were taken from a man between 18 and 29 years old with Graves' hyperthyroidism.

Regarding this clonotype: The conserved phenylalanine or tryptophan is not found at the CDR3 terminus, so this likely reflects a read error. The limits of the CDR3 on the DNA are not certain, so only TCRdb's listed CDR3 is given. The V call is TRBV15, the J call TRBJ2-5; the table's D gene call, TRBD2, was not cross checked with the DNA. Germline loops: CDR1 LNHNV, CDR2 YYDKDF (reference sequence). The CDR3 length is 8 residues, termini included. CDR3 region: CATSVGTS.

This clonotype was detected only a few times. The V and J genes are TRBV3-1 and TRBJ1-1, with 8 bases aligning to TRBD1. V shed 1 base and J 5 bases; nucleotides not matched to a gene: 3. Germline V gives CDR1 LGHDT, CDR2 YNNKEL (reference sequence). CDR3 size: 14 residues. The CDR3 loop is CASSQAGGVTEAFF. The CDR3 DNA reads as TGTGCCAGCAGCCAAGCAGGGGGCGTGACTGAAGCTTTCTTT.

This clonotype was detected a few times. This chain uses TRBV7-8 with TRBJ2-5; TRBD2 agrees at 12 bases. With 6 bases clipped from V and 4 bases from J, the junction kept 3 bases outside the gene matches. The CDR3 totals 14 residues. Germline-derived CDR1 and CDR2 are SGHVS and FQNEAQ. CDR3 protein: CASSQTSGRETQYF. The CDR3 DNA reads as TGTGCCAGCAGTCAGACTAGCGGGAGAGAGACCCAGTACTTC.

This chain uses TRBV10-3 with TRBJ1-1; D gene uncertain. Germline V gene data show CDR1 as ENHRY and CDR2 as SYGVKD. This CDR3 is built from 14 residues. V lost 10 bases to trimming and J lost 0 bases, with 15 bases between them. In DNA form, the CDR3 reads TGTGCCACTCTCGACGGAGTGATGAACACTGAAGCTTTCTTT. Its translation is CATLDGVMNTEAFF.

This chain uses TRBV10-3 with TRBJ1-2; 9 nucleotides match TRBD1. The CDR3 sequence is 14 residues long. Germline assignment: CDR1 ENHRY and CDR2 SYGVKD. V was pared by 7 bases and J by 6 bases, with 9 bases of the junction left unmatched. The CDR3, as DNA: TGTGCCATCACTCCACAGGGGGCGAATGATGGCTACACCTTC. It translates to CAITPQGANDGYTF.

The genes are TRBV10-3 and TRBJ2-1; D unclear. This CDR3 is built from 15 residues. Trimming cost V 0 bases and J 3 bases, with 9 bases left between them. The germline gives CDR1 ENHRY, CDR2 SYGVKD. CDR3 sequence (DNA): TGTGCCATCAGTGAGTCAACAGATGGCTACAATGAGCAGTTCTTC. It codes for CAISESTDGYNEQFF.

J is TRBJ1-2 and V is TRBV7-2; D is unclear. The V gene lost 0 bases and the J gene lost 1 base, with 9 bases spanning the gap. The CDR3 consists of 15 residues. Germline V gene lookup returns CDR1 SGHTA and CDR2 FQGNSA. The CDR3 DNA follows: TGTGCCAGCAGCTTAGCCTTCGGCGGTAACTATGGCTACACCTTC. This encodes CASSLAFGGNYGYTF.

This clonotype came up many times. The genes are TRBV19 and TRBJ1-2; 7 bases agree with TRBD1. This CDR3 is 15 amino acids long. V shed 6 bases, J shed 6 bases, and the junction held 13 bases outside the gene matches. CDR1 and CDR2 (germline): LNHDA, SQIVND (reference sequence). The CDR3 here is CASSPLGVGQNGYTF. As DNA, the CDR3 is TGTGCCAGTAGCCCACTTGGGGTGGGACAGAATGGCTACACCTTC.

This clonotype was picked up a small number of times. The CDR3 loop reads CASSFWGEGPHEQYF. The CDR3 DNA is TGTGCCAGCAGCTTTTGGGGGGAGGGCCCCCACGAGCAGTACTTC. The chain employs TRBV11-2 and TRBJ2-7; 7 bases line up with TRBD2. Germline CDR1 reads SGHAT; CDR2 reads FQNNGV. The CDR3 spans 15 residues. The V gene end was trimmed by 3 bases and the J gene end by 5 bases; junction bases not matched to a gene: 10.

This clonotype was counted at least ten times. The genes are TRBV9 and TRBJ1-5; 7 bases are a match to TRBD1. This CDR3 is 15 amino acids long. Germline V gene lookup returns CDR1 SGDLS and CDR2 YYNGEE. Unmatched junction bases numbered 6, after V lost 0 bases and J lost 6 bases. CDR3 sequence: CASSVEGQGVQPQHF. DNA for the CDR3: TGTGCCAGCAGCGTAGAAGGGCAGGGGGTTCAGCCCCAGCATTTT.

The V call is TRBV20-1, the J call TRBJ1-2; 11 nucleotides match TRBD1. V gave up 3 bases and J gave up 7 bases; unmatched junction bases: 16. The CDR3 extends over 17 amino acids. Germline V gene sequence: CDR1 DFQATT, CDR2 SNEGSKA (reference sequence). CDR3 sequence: CSASDRTGGRGILGYTF. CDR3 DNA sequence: TGCAGTGCTAGCGACAGGACAGGGGGCAGGGGGATTCTTGGCTACACCTTC.

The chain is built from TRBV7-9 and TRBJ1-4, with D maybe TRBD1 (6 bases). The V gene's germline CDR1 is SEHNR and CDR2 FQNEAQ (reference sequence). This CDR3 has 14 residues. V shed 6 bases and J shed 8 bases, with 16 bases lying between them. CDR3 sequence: CASRDAGDGEKLFF. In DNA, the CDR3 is TGTGCCAGCAGGGACGCAGGGGATGGAGAAAAACTGTTTTTT.

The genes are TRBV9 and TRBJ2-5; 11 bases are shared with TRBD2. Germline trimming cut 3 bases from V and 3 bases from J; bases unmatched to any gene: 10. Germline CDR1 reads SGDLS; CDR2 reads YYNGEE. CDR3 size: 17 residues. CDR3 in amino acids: CASSAPHPLAGEETQYF. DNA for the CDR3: TGTGCCAGCAGCGCCCCACATCCACTAGCGGGGGAAGAGACCCAGTACTTC.

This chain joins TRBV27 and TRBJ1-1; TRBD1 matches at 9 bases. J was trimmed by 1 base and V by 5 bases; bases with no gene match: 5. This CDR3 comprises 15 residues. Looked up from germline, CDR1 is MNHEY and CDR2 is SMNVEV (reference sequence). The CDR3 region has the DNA TGTGCCAGCAGTCCTACGGACAGGGGGAACACTGAAGCTTTCTTT. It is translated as CASSPTDRGNTEAFF.

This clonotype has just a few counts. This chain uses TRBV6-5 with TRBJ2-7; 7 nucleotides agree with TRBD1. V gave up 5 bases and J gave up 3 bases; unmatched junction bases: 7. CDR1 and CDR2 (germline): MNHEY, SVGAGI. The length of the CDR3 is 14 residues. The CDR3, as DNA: TGTGCCAGCAGTGCCGACAGGGCTGGCTACGAGCAGTACTTC. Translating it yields CASSADRAGYEQYF.

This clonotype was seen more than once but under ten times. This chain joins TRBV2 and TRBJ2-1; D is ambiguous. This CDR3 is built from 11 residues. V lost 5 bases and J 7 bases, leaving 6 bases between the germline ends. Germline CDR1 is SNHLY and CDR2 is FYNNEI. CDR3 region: CASSPDNEQFF. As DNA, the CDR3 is TGTGCCAGCAGTCCCGATAATGAGCAGTTCTTC.

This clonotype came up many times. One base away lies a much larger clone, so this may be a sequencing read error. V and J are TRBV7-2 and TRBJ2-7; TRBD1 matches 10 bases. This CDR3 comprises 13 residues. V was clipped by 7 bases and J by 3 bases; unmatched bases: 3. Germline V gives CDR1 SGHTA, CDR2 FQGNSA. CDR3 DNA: TGTGCCAGCATCCGGGACAGGGGCTACGAGCAGTACTTC. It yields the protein CASIRDRGYEQYF.

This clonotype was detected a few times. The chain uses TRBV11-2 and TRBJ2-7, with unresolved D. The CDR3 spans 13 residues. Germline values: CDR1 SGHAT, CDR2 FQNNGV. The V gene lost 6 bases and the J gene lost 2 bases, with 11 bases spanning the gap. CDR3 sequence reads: CASRKAITYEQYF. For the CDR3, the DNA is TGTGCCAGCAGAAAGGCGATAACCTACGAGCAGTACTTC. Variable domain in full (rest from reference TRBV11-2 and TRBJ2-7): EAGVAQSPRYKIIEKRQSVAFWCNPISGHATLYWYQQILGQGPKLLIQFQNNGVVDDSQLPKDRFSAERLKGVDSTLKIQPAKLEDSAVYLCASRKAITYEQYFGPGTRLTVT.

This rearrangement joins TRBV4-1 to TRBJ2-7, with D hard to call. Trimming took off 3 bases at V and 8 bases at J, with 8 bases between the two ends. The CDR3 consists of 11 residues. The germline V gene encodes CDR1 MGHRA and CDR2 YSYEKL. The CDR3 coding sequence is TGCGCCAGCAGCCAGGCCGACCAGCAGTACTTC. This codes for CASSQADQQYF.

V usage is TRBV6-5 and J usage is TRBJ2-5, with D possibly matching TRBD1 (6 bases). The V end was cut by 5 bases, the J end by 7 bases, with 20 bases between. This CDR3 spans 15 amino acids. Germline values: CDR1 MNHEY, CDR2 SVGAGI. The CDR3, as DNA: TGTGCCAGCAGTAGGCCAGGGGCGACGATGAGGACCCAGTACTTC. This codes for CASSRPGATMRTQYF.

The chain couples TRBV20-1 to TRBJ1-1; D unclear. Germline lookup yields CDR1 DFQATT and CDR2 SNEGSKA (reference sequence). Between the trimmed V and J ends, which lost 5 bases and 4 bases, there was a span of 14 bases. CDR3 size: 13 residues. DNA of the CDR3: TGCAGTGCTTCGACTCGATTGGGCACTGAAGCTTTCTTT. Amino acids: CSASTRLGTEAFF.

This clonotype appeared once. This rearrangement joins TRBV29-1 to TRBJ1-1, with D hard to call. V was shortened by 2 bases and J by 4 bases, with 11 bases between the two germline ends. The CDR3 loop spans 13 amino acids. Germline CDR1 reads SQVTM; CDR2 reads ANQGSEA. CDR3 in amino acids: CSVEWVGSTEAFF. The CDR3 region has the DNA TGCAGCGTTGAATGGGTCGGGAGCACTGAAGCTTTCTTT.

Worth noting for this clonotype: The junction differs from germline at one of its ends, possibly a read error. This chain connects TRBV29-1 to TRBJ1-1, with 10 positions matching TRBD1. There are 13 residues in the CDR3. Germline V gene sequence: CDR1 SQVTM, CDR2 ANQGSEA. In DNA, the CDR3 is TGCAGCGTAGGGGGACAGGGGAATCGTGAAGCTTACTTT. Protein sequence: CSVGGQGNREAYF.

The CDR3 here is CSVEDGTSGSYEQYF. CDR3 bases: TGCAGCGTTGAGGACGGGACTAGCGGCTCCTACGAGCAGTACTTC. The chain employs TRBV29-1 and TRBJ2-7; 11 nucleotides line up with TRBD2. The CDR3 contains 15 residues. After removal of 3 bases from V and 0 bases from J, the junction contained 4 bases not matched to a gene. The germline CDR1 and CDR2 sequences are SQVTM and ANQGSEA.

The CDR3 DNA follows: TGCGCCAGCAGCCAACGCGGGGGGGATCAGCCCCAGCATTTT. This sequence encodes CASSQRGGDQPQHF. V usage is TRBV5-1 and J usage is TRBJ1-5, with a weak D call TRBD1 (5 bases). Germline CDR1 is SGHRS and CDR2 is YFSETQ. The CDR3 length is 14 residues. V was trimmed by 4 bases and J by 5 bases, leaving 13 bases between them.

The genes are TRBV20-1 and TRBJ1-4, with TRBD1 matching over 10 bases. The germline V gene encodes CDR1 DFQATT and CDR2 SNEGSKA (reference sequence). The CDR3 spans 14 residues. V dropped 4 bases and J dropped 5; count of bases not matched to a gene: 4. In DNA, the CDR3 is TGCAGTGCTATAGCGACAGGGGGCAATGAAAAACTGTTTTTT. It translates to CSAIATGGNEKLFF.

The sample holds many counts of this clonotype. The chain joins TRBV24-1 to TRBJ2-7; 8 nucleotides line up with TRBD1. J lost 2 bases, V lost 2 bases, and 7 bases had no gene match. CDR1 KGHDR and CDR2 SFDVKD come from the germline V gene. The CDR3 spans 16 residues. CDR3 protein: CATSDSTGGWTYEQYF. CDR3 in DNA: TGTGCCACCAGTGATTCTACAGGGGGTTGGACCTACGAGCAGTACTTC.

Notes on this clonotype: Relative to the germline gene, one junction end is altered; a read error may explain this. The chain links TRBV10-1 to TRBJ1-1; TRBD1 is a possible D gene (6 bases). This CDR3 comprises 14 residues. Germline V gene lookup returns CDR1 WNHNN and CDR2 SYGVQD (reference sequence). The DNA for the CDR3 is TGCGCCAGCAGTGATAGCAGGGGCAACGCTGAGGCTTTCTTT. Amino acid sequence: CASSDSRGNAEAFF.

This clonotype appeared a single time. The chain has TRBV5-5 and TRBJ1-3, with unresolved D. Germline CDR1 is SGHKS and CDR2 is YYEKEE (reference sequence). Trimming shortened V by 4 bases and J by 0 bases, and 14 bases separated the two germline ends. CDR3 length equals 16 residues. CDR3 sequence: CASSPYGETSGNTIYF. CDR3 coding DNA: TGTGCCAGCAGCCCTTACGGGGAGACCTCTGGAAACACCATATATTTT.

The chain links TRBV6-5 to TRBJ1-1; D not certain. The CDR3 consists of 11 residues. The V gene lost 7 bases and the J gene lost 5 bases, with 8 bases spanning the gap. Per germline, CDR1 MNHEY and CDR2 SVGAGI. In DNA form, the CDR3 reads TGTGCCAGCAACTTAGGGACTGAAGCTTTCTTT. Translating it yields CASNLGTEAFF.

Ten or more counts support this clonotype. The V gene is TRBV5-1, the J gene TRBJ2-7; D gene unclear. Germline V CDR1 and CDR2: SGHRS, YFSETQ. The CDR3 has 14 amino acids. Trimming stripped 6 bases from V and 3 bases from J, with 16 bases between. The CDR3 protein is CASTHMERSYEQYF. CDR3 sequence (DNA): TGCGCCAGCACCCATATGGAACGGAGCTACGAGCAGTACTTC.

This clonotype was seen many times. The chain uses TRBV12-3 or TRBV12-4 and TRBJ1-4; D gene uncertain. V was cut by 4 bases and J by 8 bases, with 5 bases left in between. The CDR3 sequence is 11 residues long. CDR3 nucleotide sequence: TGTGCCAGCAGTTCAGTGGAAAAACTGTTTTTT. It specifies CASSSVEKLFF.